These 24 T cell receptor beta chains share one sample of origin, sequenced in a study of cytomegalovirus exposure and HLA in healthy donors (dated by TCRdb to 2016 to 2017). Libraries were built with the immunoSEQ multiplex PCR assay. For the multiplex PCR, a mixture combining 60 forward primers for TCR Vbeta segments and 13 reverse primers for TCR Jbeta segments was used. This is the immuneACCESS table as TCRdb keeps it, with only in-frame sequences that have V and J called. A part of the clones is gone; compared with another copy, unresolved V genes explain less than half, and the rest is unexplained. The sample has under 150,000 clones on record, around three quarters of them singletons. The ten largest clones represent under 7.5% of the sample. The material sequenced was PBMCs. These receptors all come from a man aged 35 to 55 in good health and CMV-seropositive.

This clone showed up just once. The chain links TRBV5-1 to TRBJ1-2, with 7 bases lining up with TRBD1. The CDR3 spans 17 residues. With V trimmed by 4 bases and J by 0 bases, 12 bases remained unmatched. Germline V gene data show CDR1 as SGHRS and CDR2 as YFSETQ. CDR3 loop: CASSGKTGTDSNYGYTF. In nucleotides, the CDR3 is TGCGCCAGCAGCGGAAAGACCGGGACAGACTCTAACTATGGCTACACCTTC.

The rearrangement links TRBV9 to TRBJ1-5, with 10 bases fitting TRBD1. This CDR3 region has 16 residues. The ends lost 4 bases at V and 4 bases at J; junction bases unmatched: 8. CDR1 SGDLS and CDR2 YYNGEE come from the germline V gene. The CDR3 loop reads CASSSATGGKNQPQHF. As DNA, the CDR3 is TGTGCCAGCAGCTCGGCGACAGGGGGCAAAAATCAGCCCCAGCATTTT.

The chain is built from TRBV5-1 and TRBJ2-7, with TRBD2 matching 7 bases. Germline V gene sequence: CDR1 SGHRS, CDR2 YFSETQ. The J segment lost 11 bases and the V segment lost 0 bases, leaving 11 bases of the junction unmatched. The CDR3 spans 14 residues. The CDR3: CASSLAGGSNSKYF. DNA of the CDR3: TGCGCCAGCAGCTTGGCGGGGGGAAGCAATTCGAAGTACTTC.

The chain employs TRBV5-4 and TRBJ2-5; 14 bases align to TRBD2. The germline gives CDR1 SGHNT, CDR2 YYREEE (reference sequence). CDR3 length: 16 amino acids. V was clipped by 5 bases and J by 11 bases; unmatched bases: 14. The CDR3: CASSPRLAGGPGEQYF. The CDR3 DNA reads as TGTGCCAGCAGTCCACGACTAGCGGGGGGGCCGGGTGAGCAGTACTTC.

This chain's CDR3 is CASSSRQGYVPEQYF. In DNA form, the CDR3 reads TGTGCCAGCAGCAGTAGACAGGGGTATGTGCCCGAGCAGTACTTC. V usage is TRBV2 and J usage is TRBJ2-7, with TRBD1 matching over 8 bases. V lost 6 bases and J lost 6; bases outside the gene matches: 13. Germline CDR1 reads SNHLY; CDR2 reads FYNNEI. CDR3 length: 15 amino acids.

The chain has TRBV4-1 and TRBJ1-1, with D perhaps matching TRBD1 (5 bases). The CDR3 sequence is 16 residues long. The germline CDR1 and CDR2 sequences are MGHRA and YSYEKL. V lost 0 bases to trimming and J lost 5 bases, with 16 bases between them. The CDR3 is CASSQDPEGLGTEAFF. The CDR3 nucleotides are TGCGCCAGCAGCCAAGATCCGGAGGGGTTGGGGACTGAAGCTTTCTTT.

The J gene is TRBJ2-7, the V gene TRBV27; D possibly corresponds to TRBD2 (7 bases). V shed 6 bases and J shed 3 bases, with 18 bases lying between them. CDR3 length equals 15 residues. CDR1 is MNHEY, CDR2 SMNVEV, per germline (reference sequence). The CDR3 bases are TGTGCCAGCAGCCATGGGGGGGCTCCCTTCTACGAGCAGTACTTC. Its protein product is CASSHGGAPFYEQYF.

The chain is built from TRBV5-5 and TRBJ1-6; TRBD1 matches at 7 bases. Germline V gene sequence: CDR1 SGHKS, CDR2 YYEKEE (reference sequence). This CDR3 has 16 amino acids. V gave up 0 bases and J gave up 4 bases; unmatched junction bases: 4. CDR3 residues: CASSLEGQVYNSPLHF. The CDR3 bases are TGTGCCAGCAGCTTGGAAGGACAGGTTTATAATTCACCCCTCCACTTT. The complete variable domain, with remaining parts taken from reference TRBV5-5 and TRBJ1-6, reads DAGVTQSPTHLIKTRGQQVTLRCSPISGHKSVSWYQQVLGQGPQFIFQYYEKEERGRGNFPDRFSARQFPNYSSELNVNALLLGDSALYLCASSLEGQVYNSPLHFGNGTRLTVT.

The chain employs TRBV19 and TRBJ2-1; 7 bases line up with TRBD2. Per the germline V gene, CDR1 is LNHDA and CDR2 is SQIVND (reference sequence). This CDR3 contains 14 residues. V shed 8 bases and J 2 bases; nucleotides not matched to a gene: 6. In DNA form, the CDR3 reads TGTGCCAGTGGGGCCAGCGGGGCCTACAATGAGCAGTTCTTC. Translated, it gives CASGASGAYNEQFF.

The V and J genes are TRBV5-4 and TRBJ1-3; TRBD1 is a possible D gene (6 bases). CDR1 and CDR2 (germline): SGHNT, YYREEE (reference sequence). The V end was cut by 0 bases, the J end by 0 bases, with 13 bases between. This CDR3 has 17 amino acids. In DNA form, the CDR3 reads TGTGCCAGCAGCTTGGTATCGGGAGGGGGCTCTGGAAACACCATATATTTT. As protein: CASSLVSGGGSGNTIYF.

This chain joins TRBV23-1 and TRBJ1-2; D is unresolved. TRBV23-1 is assigned to the ORF class and has an uncertain function. Trimming left V 8 bases short and J 8 bases short, with 21 bases between. This CDR3 region has 14 residues. The CDR3 nucleotides are TGCGCCAGCCCCCGGGTGAACTTACACTTCGGCTACACCTTC. It yields the protein CASPRVNLHFGYTF.

The CDR3 loop is CASKVGDTQYF. The CDR3 DNA follows: TGTGCCAGTAAGGTCGGGGATACGCAGTATTTT. This rearrangement joins TRBV19 to TRBJ2-3; D is ambiguous. The length of the CDR3 is 11 residues. Trimming stripped 7 bases from V and 6 bases from J, with 8 bases between. The germline gives CDR1 LNHDA, CDR2 SQIVND (reference sequence).

The chain is built from TRBV2 and TRBJ2-5; tentative D call: TRBD2 (5 bases). Trimming left V 6 bases short and J 11 bases short, with 19 bases between. The CDR3 is made up of 13 amino acids. Germline V gives CDR1 SNHLY, CDR2 FYNNEI. CDR3: CASSVLTWGEQYF. The CDR3 DNA reads TGTGCCAGCAGCGTCCTGACCTGGGGAGAGCAGTACTTC.

This chain connects TRBV27 to TRBJ2-7, with D maybe TRBD2 (7 bases). This CDR3 is built from 13 residues. Germline loops: CDR1 MNHEY, CDR2 SMNVEV (reference sequence). V was trimmed by 5 bases and J by 5 bases, leaving 13 bases between them. For the CDR3, the DNA is TGTGCCAGCAGTCGGGCGGGGGCTCACGAGCAGTACTTC. Translation: CASSRAGAHEQYF.

This chain joins TRBV6-5 and TRBJ2-7; D ambiguous. Germline CDR1 is MNHEY and CDR2 is SVGAGI. The ends were cut back, 5 bases at V and 0 bases at J, with 8 bases in the middle. There are 13 residues in the CDR3. Written as DNA, the CDR3 is TGTGCCAGCAGTCCAGTGAACTCCTACGAGCAGTACTTC. Its translation is CASSPVNSYEQYF.

The gene calls are TRBV19 and TRBJ2-7; 9 positions match TRBD1. CDR1 and CDR2 (germline): LNHDA, SQIVND (reference sequence). The V and J ends lost 5 bases and 4 bases, in that order; junction bases with no gene match: 9. This CDR3 comprises 15 residues. The CDR3 DNA reads as TGTGCCAGTAGTCACATCACACAGGGGGCGTACGAGCAGTACTTC. It is translated as CASSHITQGAYEQYF.

The chain joins TRBV28 to TRBJ2-7, with 7 bases aligning to TRBD1. J gave up 3 bases and V 2 bases, and 7 bases lay outside the gene matches. The CDR3 covers 15 residues. Germline V CDR1 and CDR2: MDHEN, SYDVKM. This CDR3 reads CASSLPRTGYYEQYF. The CDR3 region has the DNA TGTGCCAGCAGTTTACCACGGACAGGCTACTACGAGCAGTACTTC.

This chain uses TRBV5-1 with TRBJ2-2; 7 positions agree with TRBD1. The germline gives CDR1 SGHRS, CDR2 YFSETQ. With 6 bases clipped from V and 4 bases from J, the junction kept 6 bases outside the gene matches. CDR3 size: 14 residues. CDR3 in DNA: TGCGCCAGCAACCGACAGGGAATCACCGGGGAGCTGTTTTTT. It specifies CASNRQGITGELFF.

CDR3 sequence: CASSLGGLGSQETQYF. The CDR3 DNA reads TGTGCCAGCAGCTTAGGGGGACTAGGAAGTCAAGAGACCCAGTACTTC. V gene TRBV5-4 combines with J gene TRBJ2-5, with TRBD2 identical over 8 bases. The length of the CDR3 is 16 residues. V shed 2 bases and J 2 bases; nucleotides not matched to a gene: 8. In germline, CDR1 is SGHNT, CDR2 YYREEE (reference sequence).

The rearrangement uses TRBV6-1 and TRBJ2-1; TRBD2 agrees at 9 bases. Germline values: CDR1 MNHNS, CDR2 SASEGT. V lost 8 bases, J lost 7 bases, and 6 bases stayed unmatched. This CDR3 has 13 residues. The CDR3 here is CASGRLAGNEQFF. CDR3 DNA: TGTGCCAGCGGTCGCCTAGCGGGGAATGAGCAGTTCTTC.

This clone was picked up one time. The chain links TRBV6-5 to TRBJ2-5, with 13 bases matching TRBD2. Germline assignment: CDR1 MNHEY and CDR2 SVGAGI. This CDR3 comprises 15 residues. The ends lost 5 bases at V and 7 bases at J; junction bases unmatched: 7. The CDR3 here is CASSTGLAGVRTQYF. The CDR3 nucleotides read TGTGCCAGCAGTACCGGACTAGCGGGAGTCCGGACCCAGTACTTC.

The V call is TRBV13, the J call TRBJ2-5; D possibly corresponds to TRBD1 (6 bases). The CDR3 loop spans 14 amino acids. Per the germline V gene, CDR1 is PRHDT and CDR2 is FYEKMQ (reference sequence). Between the trimmed V and J ends, which lost 3 bases and 0 bases, there was a span of 8 bases. The CDR3 sequence: CASSLRTDQETQYF. The CDR3 coding sequence is TGTGCCAGCAGCTTGAGGACAGACCAAGAGACCCAGTACTTC.

The chain combines TRBV30 with TRBJ1-1; D ambiguous. Trimming pared 2 bases from V and 4 bases from J, leaving 11 bases between. The CDR3 runs 13 residues. From germline, CDR1 is GTSNPN and CDR2 SVGIG (reference sequence). The CDR3 reads CAWSRTVATEAFF. CDR3 nucleotides: TGTGCCTGGAGTAGGACTGTCGCCACTGAAGCTTTCTTT.

This clone was detected only once. The J gene is TRBJ1-1, the V gene TRBV7-8, with no clear D. Per germline, CDR1 SGHVS and CDR2 FQNEAQ. V was cut by 1 base and J by 3 bases, with 6 bases left in between. CDR3 length: 13 residues. Here the CDR3 DNA reads TGTGCCAGCAGCTTAGAGCCGTACACTGAAGCTTTCTTT. This codes for CASSLEPYTEAFF.